This T cell receptor beta chain was recorded in a study of PD-1 blockade in classical Hodgkin lymphoma. The table came from immunoSEQ multiplex PCR; TCRdb's copy has only in-frame clones and leaves some out. The profile covers approximately 13,000 clones, with 80% appearing a single time and 24% taken by the ten largest. V lost 1 base and J 0 bases, leaving 10 bases between the germline ends. From germline, CDR1 is SGHTA and CDR2 FQGNSA. CDR3 size: 16 residues. Study results and caveats: Diminished baseline TCR diversity has been reported in newly diagnosed patients relative to healthy donors.

To note about this clone: The target antigen is unknown.

Every patient was affected by relapse after autologous stem cell transplantation, while exposure to brentuximab vedotin was not uniform. Patients showed best responses of complete response, partial response or progressive disease. Source: peripheral blood mononuclear cells (PBMCs), taken at baseline. This TCR was recovered from a human donor with classical Hodgkin lymphoma. The genes are TRBV7-2 and TRBJ1-3; unclear D gene. CDR3 sequence: CASSLVGGSSGNTIYF. The CDR3 DNA reads as TGTGCCAGCAGCTTAGTTGGAGGTTCCTCTGGAAACACCATATATTTT.